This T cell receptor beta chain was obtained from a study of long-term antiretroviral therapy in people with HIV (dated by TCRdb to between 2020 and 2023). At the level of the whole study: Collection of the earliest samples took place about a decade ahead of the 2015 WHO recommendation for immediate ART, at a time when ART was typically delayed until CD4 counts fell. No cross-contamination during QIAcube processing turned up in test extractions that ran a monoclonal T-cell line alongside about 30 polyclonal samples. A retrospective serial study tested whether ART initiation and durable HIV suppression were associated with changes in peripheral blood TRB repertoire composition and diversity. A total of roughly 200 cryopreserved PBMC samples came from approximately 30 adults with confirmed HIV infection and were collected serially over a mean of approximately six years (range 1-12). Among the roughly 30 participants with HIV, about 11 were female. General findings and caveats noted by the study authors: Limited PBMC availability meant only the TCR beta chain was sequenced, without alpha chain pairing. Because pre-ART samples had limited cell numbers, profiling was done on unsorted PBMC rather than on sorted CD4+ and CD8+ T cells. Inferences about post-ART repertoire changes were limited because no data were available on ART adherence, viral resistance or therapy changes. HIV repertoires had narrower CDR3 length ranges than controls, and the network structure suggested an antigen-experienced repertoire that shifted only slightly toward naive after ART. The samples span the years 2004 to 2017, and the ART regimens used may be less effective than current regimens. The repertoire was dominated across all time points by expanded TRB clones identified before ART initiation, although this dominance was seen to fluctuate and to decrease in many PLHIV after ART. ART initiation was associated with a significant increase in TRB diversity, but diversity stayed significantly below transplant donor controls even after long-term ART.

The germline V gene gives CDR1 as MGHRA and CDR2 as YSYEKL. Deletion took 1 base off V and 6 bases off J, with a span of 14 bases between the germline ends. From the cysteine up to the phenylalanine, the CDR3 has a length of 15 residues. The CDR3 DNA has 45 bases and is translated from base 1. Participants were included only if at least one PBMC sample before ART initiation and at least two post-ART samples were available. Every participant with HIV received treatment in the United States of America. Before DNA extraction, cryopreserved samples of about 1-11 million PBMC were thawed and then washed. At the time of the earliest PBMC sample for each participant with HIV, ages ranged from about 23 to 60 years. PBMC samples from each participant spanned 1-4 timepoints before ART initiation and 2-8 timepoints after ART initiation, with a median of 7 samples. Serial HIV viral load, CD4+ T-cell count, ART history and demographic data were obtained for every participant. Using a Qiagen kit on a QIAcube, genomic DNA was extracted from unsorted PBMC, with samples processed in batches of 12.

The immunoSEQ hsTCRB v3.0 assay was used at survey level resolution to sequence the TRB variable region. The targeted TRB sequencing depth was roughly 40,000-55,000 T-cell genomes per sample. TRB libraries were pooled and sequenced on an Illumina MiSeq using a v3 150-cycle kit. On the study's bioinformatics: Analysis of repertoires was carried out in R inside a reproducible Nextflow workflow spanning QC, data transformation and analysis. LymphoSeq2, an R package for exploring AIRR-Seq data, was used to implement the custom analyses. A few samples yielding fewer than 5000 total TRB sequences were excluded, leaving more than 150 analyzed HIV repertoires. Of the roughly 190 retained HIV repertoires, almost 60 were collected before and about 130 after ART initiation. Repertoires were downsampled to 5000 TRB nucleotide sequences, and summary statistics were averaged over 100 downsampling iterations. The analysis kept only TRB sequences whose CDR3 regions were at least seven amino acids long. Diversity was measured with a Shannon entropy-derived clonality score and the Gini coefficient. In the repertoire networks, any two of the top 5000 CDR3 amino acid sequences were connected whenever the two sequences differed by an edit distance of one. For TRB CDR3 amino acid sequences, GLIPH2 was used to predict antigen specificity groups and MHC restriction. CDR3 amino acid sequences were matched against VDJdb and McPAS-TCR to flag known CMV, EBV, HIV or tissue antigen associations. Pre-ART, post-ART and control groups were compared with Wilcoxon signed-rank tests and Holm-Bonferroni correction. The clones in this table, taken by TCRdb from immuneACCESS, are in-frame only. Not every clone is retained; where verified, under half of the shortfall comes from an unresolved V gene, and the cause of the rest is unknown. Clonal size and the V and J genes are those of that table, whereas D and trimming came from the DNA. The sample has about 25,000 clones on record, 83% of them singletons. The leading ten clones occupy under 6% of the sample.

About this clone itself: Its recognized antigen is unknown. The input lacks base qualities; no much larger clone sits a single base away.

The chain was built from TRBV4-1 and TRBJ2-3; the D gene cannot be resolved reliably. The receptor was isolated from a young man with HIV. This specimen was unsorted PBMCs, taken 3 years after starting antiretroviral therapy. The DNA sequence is TGCGCCAGCAGCCAAGTCCTACCGACCCCGGATACGCAGTATTTT. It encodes CASSQVLPTPDTQYF.